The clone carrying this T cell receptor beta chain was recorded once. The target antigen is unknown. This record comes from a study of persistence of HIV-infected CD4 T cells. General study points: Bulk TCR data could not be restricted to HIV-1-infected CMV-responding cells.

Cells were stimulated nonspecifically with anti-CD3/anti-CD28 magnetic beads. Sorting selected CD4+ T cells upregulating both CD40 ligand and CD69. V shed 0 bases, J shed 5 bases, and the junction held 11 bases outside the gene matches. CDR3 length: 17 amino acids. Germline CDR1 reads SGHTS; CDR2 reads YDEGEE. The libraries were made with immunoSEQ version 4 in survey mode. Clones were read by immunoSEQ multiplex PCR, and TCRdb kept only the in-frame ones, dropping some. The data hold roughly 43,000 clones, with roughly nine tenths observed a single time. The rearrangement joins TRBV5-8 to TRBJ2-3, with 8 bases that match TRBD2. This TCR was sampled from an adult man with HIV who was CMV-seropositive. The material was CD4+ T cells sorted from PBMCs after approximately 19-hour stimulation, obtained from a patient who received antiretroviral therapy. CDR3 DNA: TGTGCCAGCAGCTTGGCCCAAACCGGGGGGGCCGAAGATACGCAGTATTTT. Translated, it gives CASSLAQTGGAEDTQYF. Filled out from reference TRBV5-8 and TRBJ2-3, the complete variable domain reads EAGVTQSPTHLIKTRGQQATLRCSPISGHTSVYWYQQALGLGLQFLLWYDEGEERNRGNFPPRFSGRQFPNYSSELNVNALELEDSALYLCASSLAQTGGAEDTQYFGPGTRLTVL.